The clone carrying this T cell receptor beta chain was seen ten or more times. Its antigen is not identified. Graves' hyperthyroidism qualified as stable when ophthalmopathy did not progress within 18 months. These data come from a study of T cells in Graves' hyperthyroidism and ophthalmopathy. Findings and caveats of the study: Most expanded thyroid clonotypes above 0.001 recurred in blood.

The V and J ends lost 8 bases and 3 bases respectively, with 13 bases between them. Germline values: CDR1 SNHLY, CDR2 FYNNEI. CDR3 length: 13 residues. Researchers took RNA transcripts and amplified the TCR beta CDR3 regions from them. The HTBI primer set was used in a first-round RT-PCR of the TCR CDR3. TCRdb used MiXCR to reprocess the multiplex PCR reads, holding one entry per CDR3 protein. This repertoire shows around 520,000 distinct CDR3 sequences, approximately 14% found once; its top ten account for about 14%. The TCR originated in a woman between 40 and 50 years old with Graves' hyperthyroidism. The sample comprised blood. The chain employs TRBV2 and TRBJ1-1; no definite D call. The CDR3 DNA reads TGTGCCAGCCGAGCAGGACGGGACACTGAAGCTTTCTTT. Translating gives CASRAGRDTEAFF. Together with reference TRBV2 and TRBJ1-1, the CDR3 gives the full variable domain: EPEVTQTPSHQVTQMGQEVILRCVPISNHLYFYWYRQILGQKVEFLVSFYNNEISEKSEIFDDQFSVERPDGSNFTLKIRSTKLEDSAMYFCASRAGRDTEAFFGQGTRLTVV.